These 19 T cell receptor beta chains came from one sample sequenced in a study of tumor-infiltrating lymphocytes in primary liver carcinoma. From around 520 ng of total RNA, TCR beta-specific cDNA was reverse-transcribed using a constant-region primer. Three-round nested multiplex PCR performed with slightly modified ARM-PCR produced the TCR beta libraries. Running roughly 10 cycles apiece, the first two PCR rounds relied on TRBV1-TRBV30 forward primers together with a C-beta reverse primer. TCRdb passed the multiplex PCR reads through MiXCR, listing each CDR3 protein once. The sample lists about 200,000 distinct CDR3 sequences, about 61% seen once, with roughly 7% in the top ten. The study extracted blood RNA from unsorted whole blood and also extracted germline DNA. Sequencing used peripheral blood. These receptors were taken from a woman aged 55-69 years with primary liver carcinoma and hepatitis B virus infection.

The CDR3 spells CASSPRSGRAQETQYF. DNA for the CDR3: TGTGCCAGCAGCCCCCGTAGCGGGAGGGCCCAAGAGACCCAGTACTTC. The J gene is TRBJ2-5, the V gene TRBV5-4, with 11 bases matching TRBD2. Germline assignment: CDR1 SGHNT and CDR2 YYREEE (reference sequence). The CDR3 runs 16 residues. Losses at the gene ends were 4 bases for V and 1 base for J; bases not matched to a gene: 6. Looking up the rest from reference TRBV5-4 and TRBJ2-5 gives the full variable domain: ETGVTQSPTHLIKTRGQQVTLRCSSQSGHNTVSWYQQALGQGPQFIFQYYREEENGRGNFPPRFSGLQFPNYSSELNVNALELDDSALYLCASSPRSGRAQETQYFGPGTRLLVL.

This chain joins TRBV6-5 and TRBJ1-1, with no clear D. The CDR3 covers 13 residues. Trimming left V 5 bases short and J 3 bases short, with 10 bases between. Germline V CDR1 and CDR2: MNHEY, SVGAGI. The CDR3: CASSLASYTEAFF. Here the CDR3 DNA reads TGTGCCAGCAGTCTAGCCAGTTACACTGAAGCTTTCTTT.

In its sample, this clonotype was seen a few times. The chain is built from TRBV28 and TRBJ1-1, with a tentative D call TRBD1 (6 bases). CDR1 and CDR2 from the germline V gene are MDHEN and SYDVKM. V lost 4 bases and J 13 bases, leaving 22 bases between the germline ends. CDR3 length: 14 amino acids. The CDR3 nucleotides are TGTGCCAGCAGTTACTCGGACAGAACCACGCGGCATTTCTTT. It yields the protein CASSYSDRTTRHFF.

With respect to this clonotype: A much larger clone differs from this one at a single base, so this may be a read error. V usage is TRBV14 and J usage is TRBJ1-3; D unresolved. Germline V gene data show CDR1 as SGHDN and CDR2 as FVKESK. This CDR3 region has 15 residues. Trimming removed 4 bases at V and 2 bases at J, with 12 bases between. CDR3 sequence: CASSPAVSPGNTIYF. CDR3 nucleotides: TGTGCCAGCAGCCCTGCTGTGAGCCCTGGAAACACCATATATTTT.

As for this clonotype: At one end, the junction sequence differs from germline, possibly due to a read error. The chain joins TRBV11-2 to TRBJ2-1; D remains unclear. CDR1 is SGHAT and CDR2 is FQNNGV in the germline V gene. CDR3 length equals 14 residues. This CDR3 reads CARSLRSDYNEQLF. CDR3 sequence (DNA): TGTGCCAGGAGCCTGAGGTCTGATTACAATGAGCAGTTATTC.

A few counts support this clonotype. This chain connects TRBV28 to TRBJ2-7; TRBD1 aligns across 10 bases. Germline V gene data show CDR1 as MDHEN and CDR2 as SYDVKM. V lost 7 bases, J lost 1 base, and 4 bases stayed unmatched. The length of the CDR3 is 14 residues. CDR3 bases: TGTGCCAGCATCAGGGGACAGGGGTCCTACGAGCAGTACTTC. This sequence encodes CASIRGQGSYEQYF. Using reference TRBV28 and TRBJ2-7 for the parts outside the CDR3, the full variable domain is DVKVTQSSRYLVKRTGEKVFLECVQDMDHENMFWYRQDPGLGLRLIYFSYDVKMKEKGDIPEGYSVSREKKERFSLILESASTNQTSMYLCASIRGQGSYEQYFGPGTRLTVT.

This clonotype has just a few counts. The V and J genes are TRBV6-1 and TRBJ2-1, with D possibly matching TRBD2 (6 bases). Looked up from germline, CDR1 is MNHNS and CDR2 is SASEGT. CDR3 length: 14 residues. V lost 5 bases and J 10 bases, leaving 18 bases between the germline ends. CDR3 residues: CASSQGAPGSEQFF. The CDR3, as DNA: TGTGCCAGCAGTCAGGGAGCCCCCGGGAGCGAGCAGTTCTTC.

Notes on this clonotype: One end of the junction is discordant with germline, which a read error may explain. CDR3 amino acids: CAGSRRDSSQPQHF. CDR3 DNA sequence: TGTGCCGGCAGCCGCAGGGATAGCAGTCAGCCCCAGCATTTT. The chain joins TRBV5-6 to TRBJ1-5; D is possibly TRBD1 (5 bases). The CDR3 sequence is 14 residues long. Looked up from germline, CDR1 is SGHDT and CDR2 is YYEEEE.

This chain uses TRBV11-1 with TRBJ1-6; tentatively, D is TRBD1 (6 bases). The V gene's germline CDR1 is SGHAT and CDR2 FQDESV (reference sequence). The CDR3 length is 14 residues. V was shortened by 7 bases and J by 7 bases, with 14 bases between the two germline ends. CDR3 region: CASTFRGVNSPLHF. The CDR3 bases are TGTGCCAGCACCTTCAGGGGAGTGAATTCACCCCTCCACTTT.

Turning to this clonotype: With a much larger clone just one base away, this may be a read error. V usage is TRBV4-1 and J usage is TRBJ2-7; 7 bases are shared with TRBD2. The CDR3 is 15 amino acids. Trimming cost V 2 bases and J 2 bases; bases outside gene matches: 6. Germline-derived CDR1 and CDR2 are MGHRA and YSYEKL. CDR3 nucleotides: TGCGCCAGCAGCCAAACTAGCGAGGGAACCTACGAGCAGTACTTC. Translation: CASSQTSEGTYEQYF.

The chain has TRBV5-1 and TRBJ2-3, with 11 positions matching TRBD2. Germline values: CDR1 SGHRS, CDR2 YFSETQ. There are 18 residues in the CDR3. V gave up 4 bases and J gave up 0 bases; unmatched junction bases: 10. This chain's CDR3 is CASSPTGTSGTSTDTQYF. The CDR3 DNA follows: TGCGCCAGCAGCCCGACCGGGACTAGCGGTACTAGCACAGATACGCAGTATTTT.

A remark on this clonotype: Because the CDR3 is missing its conserved closing phenylalanine or tryptophan, this is likely a read error. This chain connects TRBV11-2 to TRBJ2-2; D gene uncertain. V lost 2 bases and J 1 base, leaving 8 bases between the germline ends. Germline CDR1 and CDR2: SGHAT and FQNNGV. The CDR3 runs 15 residues. The CDR3 DNA is TGTGCCAGCAGCTTATTTGGGTGGAACACCGGGGAGCTGTTTTCT. It codes for CASSLFGWNTGELFS.

Concerning this clonotype: The germline gene is not matched at one end of the junction; a read error may be the cause. V usage is TRBV7-9 and J usage is TRBJ2-3, with D possibly TRBD2 on 5 matching bases. Germline V lookup: CDR1 SEHNR, CDR2 FQNEAQ (reference sequence). The CDR3 loop spans 14 amino acids. CDR3 nucleotide sequence: TGTGCCAGCAGCTTCTCGGGAATCACAGATGCGCAGTATTTT. This encodes CASSFSGITDAQYF.

The V gene is TRBV28, the J gene TRBJ1-5; 8 nucleotides line up with TRBD1. Unmatched junction bases numbered 6, after V lost 4 bases and J lost 7 bases. Germline values: CDR1 MDHEN, CDR2 SYDVKM. The CDR3 consists of 14 residues. CDR3 coding DNA: TGTGCCAGCAGTTCAAGGACAGGGTACCAGCCCCAGCATTTT. Protein: CASSSRTGYQPQHF.

This clonotype was picked up many times. The rearrangement uses TRBV4-1 and TRBJ2-7; D unresolved. CDR3 size: 15 residues. The V gene's germline CDR1 is MGHRA and CDR2 YSYEKL. The V end was cut by 0 bases, the J end by 0 bases, with 9 bases between. Written as DNA, the CDR3 is TGCGCCAGCAGCCAAGATCGAACTATCTCCTACGAGCAGTACTTC. Its translation is CASSQDRTISYEQYF.

This clonotype was recorded many times. This sequence joins TRBV7-8 and TRBJ2-5; D unclear. Germline V gene sequence: CDR1 SGHVS, CDR2 FQNEAQ. Trimming pared 1 base from V and 5 bases from J, leaving 14 bases between. The CDR3 consists of 15 residues. The CDR3 here is CASSLGSWFGETQYF. The CDR3 DNA reads as TGTGCCAGCAGCTTAGGTTCCTGGTTCGGGGAGACCCAGTACTTC.

Remarks on this clonotype: A much larger clonotype is one base distant, so this may be a read error. The rearrangement joins TRBV6-5 to TRBJ2-1; D might be TRBD2 (6 bases). The CDR3 has 15 residues. Trimming pared 7 bases from V and 1 base from J, leaving 14 bases between. CDR1 is MNHEY and CDR2 is SVGAGI in the germline V gene. Written as DNA, the CDR3 is TGTGCCAGCACCGAGCGGGTGGGGTCCTACAATGAGCAGTTCTTC. Translated, it gives CASTERVGSYNEQFF.

Of note for this clonotype: Sequence at one end of the junction differs from germline and may be a read error. This rearrangement joins TRBV12-3 or TRBV12-4 to TRBJ1-2, with D tentatively TRBD1 (6 bases). The CDR3 spans 15 residues. The CDR3 nucleotides are TGTGCCAGCAGTTTGTGGACAGTTACTAACTATGGCTACGCCTTC. It encodes CASSLWTVTNYGYAF.

Turning to this clonotype: This may be a read error: a much more frequent sequence differs by one nucleotide. The rearrangement uses TRBV4-1 and TRBJ1-1, with D maybe TRBD1 (5 bases). Germline values: CDR1 MGHRA, CDR2 YSYEKL. The CDR3 has 16 amino acids. Trimming pared 5 bases from V and 0 bases from J, leaving 16 bases between. The DNA of the CDR3 is TGCGCCAGCAGCGAAGGGGACGTAGGGTTGAACACTGAAGCTTTCTTT. It specifies CASSEGDVGLNTEAFF.